This T cell receptor (beta chain) was captured by sequencing in a study of blood T cell repertoires in COVID-19. About the study: Acute-phase and convalescent COVID-19 samples originated in the United States, Italy and Spain.

TCRdb's copy holds only in-frame clones and misses some; the assay was immunoSEQ multiplex PCR. The data hold over 200,000 clones, with roughly 87% observed a single time. The CDR3 consists of 17 residues. V lost 4 bases, J lost 2 bases, and 13 bases stayed unmatched. The germline CDR1 and CDR2 sequences are SGDLS and YYNGEE. Living in 24 US areas, the participants were between about 18 and 100 years of age. Participants' reported clinical history set cohort assignment. Either two negative PCRs, clearance, or symptom resolution qualified Cohort 3 donors as recovered. The V and J genes are TRBV9 and TRBJ1-1; 8 bases are shared with TRBD1. The specimen sequenced was PBMCs or T cells enriched from blood (not recorded which). The receptor's source is a man aged 25 to 40 who had recovered from COVID-19. CDR3 loop: CASSQAGGVGSNTEAFF. The CDR3, as DNA: TGTGCCAGCAGCCAGGCAGGGGGCGTGGGCTCTAACACTGAAGCTTTCTTT.